This TCR beta chain was observed in a study of T cell repertoires in ileal Crohn's disease. Study information: The M6 sample came from neoterminal ileum during colonoscopy after surgery. Study results and limitations: High-frequency clones were more common in sorted CD8 than CD4 cells. Postoperative endoscopy occurred within one year, median about 7 months.

Notes on this clone: Its antigen remains unidentified.

V was clipped by 3 bases and J by 2 bases; unmatched bases: 6. CDR1 is MGHDK and CDR2 is SYGVNS in the germline V gene. The CDR3 is made up of 15 amino acids. Assay used: immunoSEQ multiplex PCR; TCRdb lists only in-frame clones, some missing. Among around 7,800 clones, over 60% were seen once, and the ten largest hold 9%. Time point noted: neoterminal ileum biopsy at postoperative endoscopy, about 6 months after surgery. This TCR was sampled from an adult with Crohn's disease. The genes are TRBV25-1 and TRBJ1-1, with 7 bases lining up with TRBD1. The sample consisted of ileal tissue. The CDR3 bases are TGTGCCAGCAGTGAGCCAGGGGGGCCTAACACTGAAGCTTTCTTT. It is translated as CASSEPGGPNTEAFF.